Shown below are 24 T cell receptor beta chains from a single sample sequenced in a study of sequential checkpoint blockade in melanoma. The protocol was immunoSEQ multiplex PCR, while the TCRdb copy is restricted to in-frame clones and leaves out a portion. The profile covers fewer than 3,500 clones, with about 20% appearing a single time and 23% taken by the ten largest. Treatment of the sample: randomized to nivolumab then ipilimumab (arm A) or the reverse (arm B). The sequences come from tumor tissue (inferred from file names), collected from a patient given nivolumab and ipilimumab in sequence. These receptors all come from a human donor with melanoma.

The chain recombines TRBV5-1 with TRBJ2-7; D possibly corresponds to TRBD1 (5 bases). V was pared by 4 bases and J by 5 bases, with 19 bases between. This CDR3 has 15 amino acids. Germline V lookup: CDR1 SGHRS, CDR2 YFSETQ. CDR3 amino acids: CASSPLGPTIHEQYF. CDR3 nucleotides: TGCGCCAGCAGCCCGCTGGGGCCTACCATCCACGAGCAGTACTTC.

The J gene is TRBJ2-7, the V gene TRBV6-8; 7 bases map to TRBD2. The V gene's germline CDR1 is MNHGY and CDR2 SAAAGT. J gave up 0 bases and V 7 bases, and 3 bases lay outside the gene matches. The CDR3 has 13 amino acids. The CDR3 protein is CASTRDYSYEQYF. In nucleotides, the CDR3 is TGTGCCAGCACTAGGGACTACTCCTACGAGCAGTACTTC.

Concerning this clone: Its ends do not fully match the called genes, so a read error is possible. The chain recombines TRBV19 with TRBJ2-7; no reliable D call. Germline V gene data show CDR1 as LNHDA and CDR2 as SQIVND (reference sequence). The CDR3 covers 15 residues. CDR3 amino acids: CASSPLIQGLQILDF. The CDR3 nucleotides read TGTGCCAGTAGTCCCTTAATCCAAGGGCTACAAATTTTGGACTTC.

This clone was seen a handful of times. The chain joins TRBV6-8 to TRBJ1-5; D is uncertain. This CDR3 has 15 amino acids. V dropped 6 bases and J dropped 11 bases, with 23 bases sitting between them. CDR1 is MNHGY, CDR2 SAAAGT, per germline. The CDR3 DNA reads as TGTGCCAGCAGCGCTTTCCTTTTCGGGGATCATGCCCAGCATTTT. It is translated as CASSAFLFGDHAQHF.

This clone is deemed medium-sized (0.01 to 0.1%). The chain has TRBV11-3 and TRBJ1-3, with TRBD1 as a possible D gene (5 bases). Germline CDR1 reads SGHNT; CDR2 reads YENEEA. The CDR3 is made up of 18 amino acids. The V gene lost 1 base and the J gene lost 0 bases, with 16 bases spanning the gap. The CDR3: CASSLGDGPGPSGNTIYF. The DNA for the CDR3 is TGTGCCAGCAGCTTAGGTGATGGGCCAGGGCCCTCTGGAAACACCATATATTTT.

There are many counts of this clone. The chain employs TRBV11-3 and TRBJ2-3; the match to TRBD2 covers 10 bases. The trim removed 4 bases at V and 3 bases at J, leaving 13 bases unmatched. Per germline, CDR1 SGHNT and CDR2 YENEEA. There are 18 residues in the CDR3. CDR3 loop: CASSSLGVLAGGTDTQYF. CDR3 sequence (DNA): TGTGCCAGCAGCTCCCTGGGAGTTTTAGCGGGGGGTACAGATACGCAGTATTTT. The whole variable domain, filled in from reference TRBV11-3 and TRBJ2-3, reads EAGVVQSPRYKIIEKKQPVAFWCNPISGHNTLYWYLQNLGQGPELLIRYENEEAVDDSQLPKDRFSAERLKGVDSTLKIQPAELGDSAVYLCASSSLGVLAGGTDTQYFGPGTRLTVL.

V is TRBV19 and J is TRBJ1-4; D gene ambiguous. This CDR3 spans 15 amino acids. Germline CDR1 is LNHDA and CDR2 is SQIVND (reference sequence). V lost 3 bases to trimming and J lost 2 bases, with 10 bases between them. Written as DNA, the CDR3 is TGTGCCAGTAGTATTATGACGGGGACTAATGAAAAACTGTTTTTT. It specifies CASSIMTGTNEKLFF.

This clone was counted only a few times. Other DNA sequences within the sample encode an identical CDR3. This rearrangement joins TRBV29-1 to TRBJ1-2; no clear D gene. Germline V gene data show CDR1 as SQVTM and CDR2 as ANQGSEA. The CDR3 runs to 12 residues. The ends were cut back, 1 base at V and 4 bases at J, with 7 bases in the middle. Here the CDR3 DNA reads TGCAGCGTTGAAGCCGGTTCCTATGGCTACACCTTC. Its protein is CSVEAGSYGYTF.

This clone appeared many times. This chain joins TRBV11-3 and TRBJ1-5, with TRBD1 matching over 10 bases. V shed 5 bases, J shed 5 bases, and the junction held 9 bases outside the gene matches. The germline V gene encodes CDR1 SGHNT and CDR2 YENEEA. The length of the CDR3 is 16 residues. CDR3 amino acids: CASSQVDRGFDQPQHF. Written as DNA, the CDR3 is TGTGCCAGCAGCCAAGTGGACAGGGGGTTCGATCAGCCCCAGCATTTT.

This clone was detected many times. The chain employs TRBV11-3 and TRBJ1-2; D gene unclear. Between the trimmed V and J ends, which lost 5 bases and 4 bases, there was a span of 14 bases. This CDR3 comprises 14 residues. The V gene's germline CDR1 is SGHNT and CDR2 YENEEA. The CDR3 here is CASSPVVGFYGYTF. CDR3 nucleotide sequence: TGTGCCAGCAGCCCGGTGGTAGGCTTCTATGGCTACACCTTC.

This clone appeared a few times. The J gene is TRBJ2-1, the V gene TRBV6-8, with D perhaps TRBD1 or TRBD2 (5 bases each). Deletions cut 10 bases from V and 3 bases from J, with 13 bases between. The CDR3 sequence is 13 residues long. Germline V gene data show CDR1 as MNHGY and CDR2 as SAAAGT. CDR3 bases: TGTGCCATCAACGAGGGGAGCTACAATGAGCAGTTCTTC. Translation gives CAINEGSYNEQFF.

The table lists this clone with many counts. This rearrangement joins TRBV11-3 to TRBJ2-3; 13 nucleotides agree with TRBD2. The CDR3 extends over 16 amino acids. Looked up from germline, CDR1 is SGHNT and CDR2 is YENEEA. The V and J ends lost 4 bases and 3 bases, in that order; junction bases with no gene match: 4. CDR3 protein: CASSSGLAGVTDTQYF. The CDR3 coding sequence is TGTGCCAGCAGCTCCGGACTAGCGGGAGTAACAGATACGCAGTATTTT.

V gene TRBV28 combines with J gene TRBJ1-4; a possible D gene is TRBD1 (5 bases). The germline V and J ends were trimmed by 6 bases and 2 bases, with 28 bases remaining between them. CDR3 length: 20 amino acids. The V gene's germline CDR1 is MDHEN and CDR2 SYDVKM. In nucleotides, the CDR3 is TGTGCCAGCAGGGGAGGGGAGGGTTTGGTTTATTTGGACACTAATGAAAAACTGTTTTTT. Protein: CASRGGEGLVYLDTNEKLFF.

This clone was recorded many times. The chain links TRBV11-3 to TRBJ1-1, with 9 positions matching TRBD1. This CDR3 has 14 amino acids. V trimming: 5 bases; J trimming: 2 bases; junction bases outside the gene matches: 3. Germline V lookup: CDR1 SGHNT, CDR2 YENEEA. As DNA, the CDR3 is TGTGCCAGCAGCGTGGGACAGGGAAACACTGAAGCTTTCTTT. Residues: CASSVGQGNTEAFF.

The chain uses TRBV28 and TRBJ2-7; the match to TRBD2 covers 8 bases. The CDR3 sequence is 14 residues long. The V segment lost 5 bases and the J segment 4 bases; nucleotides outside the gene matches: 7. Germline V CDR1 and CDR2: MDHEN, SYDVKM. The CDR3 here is CASSPGVAGYEQYF. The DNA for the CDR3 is TGTGCCAGCAGTCCCGGGGTAGCGGGATACGAGCAGTACTTC.

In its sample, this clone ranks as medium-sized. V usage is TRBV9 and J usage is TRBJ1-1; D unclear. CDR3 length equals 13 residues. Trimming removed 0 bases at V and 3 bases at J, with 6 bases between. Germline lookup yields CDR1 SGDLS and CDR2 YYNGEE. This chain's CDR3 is CASSVAVHTEAFF. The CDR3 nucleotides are TGTGCCAGCAGCGTAGCAGTCCACACTGAAGCTTTCTTT.

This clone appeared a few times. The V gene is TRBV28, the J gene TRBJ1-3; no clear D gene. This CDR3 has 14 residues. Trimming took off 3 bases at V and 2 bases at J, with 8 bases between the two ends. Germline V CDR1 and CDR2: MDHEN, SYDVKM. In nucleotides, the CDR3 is TGTGCCAGCAGTTTTCCCGGGCCTGGAAACACCATATATTTT. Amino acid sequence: CASSFPGPGNTIYF.

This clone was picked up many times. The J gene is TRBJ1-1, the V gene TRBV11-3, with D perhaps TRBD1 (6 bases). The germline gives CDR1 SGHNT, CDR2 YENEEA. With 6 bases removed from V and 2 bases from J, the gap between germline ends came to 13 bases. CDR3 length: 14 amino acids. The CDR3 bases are TGTGCCAGCAGTTTTGGACAGTTCAACACTGAAGCTTTCTTT. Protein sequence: CASSFGQFNTEAFF.

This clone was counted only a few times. CDR3 DNA: TGCAGCGTAAGGACCAATAATGAAAAACTGTTTTTT. It codes for CSVRTNNEKLFF. J is TRBJ1-4 and V is TRBV29-1; no firm D call. This CDR3 is built from 12 residues. V dropped 6 bases and J dropped 4 bases, with 9 bases sitting between them. Germline V gene data show CDR1 as SQVTM and CDR2 as ANQGSEA.

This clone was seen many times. CDR3 region: CASSFTGTGSQDEAFF. The CDR3 nucleotides read TGTGCCAGCAGCTTCACCGGGACAGGCAGTCAGGATGAAGCTTTCTTT. The J gene is TRBJ1-1, the V gene TRBV11-3; 8 bases fit TRBD1. V dropped 3 bases and J dropped 7; count of bases not matched to a gene: 13. CDR1 SGHNT and CDR2 YENEEA come from the germline V gene. This CDR3 region has 16 residues.

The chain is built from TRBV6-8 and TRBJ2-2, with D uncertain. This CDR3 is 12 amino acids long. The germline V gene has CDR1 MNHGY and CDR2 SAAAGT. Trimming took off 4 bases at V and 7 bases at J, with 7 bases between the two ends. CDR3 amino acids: CASSLTIGELFF. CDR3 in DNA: TGTGCCAGCAGTTTGACAATCGGGGAGCTGTTTTTT.

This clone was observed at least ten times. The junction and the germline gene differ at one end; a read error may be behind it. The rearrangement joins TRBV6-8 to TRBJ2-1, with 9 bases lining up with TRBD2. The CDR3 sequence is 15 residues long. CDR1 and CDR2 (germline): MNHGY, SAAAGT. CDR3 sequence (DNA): TGTGCCATCAGTGCCGCGCGGGAGGGCCTCAATGAGCAGTTCTTC. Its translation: CAISAAREGLNEQFF.

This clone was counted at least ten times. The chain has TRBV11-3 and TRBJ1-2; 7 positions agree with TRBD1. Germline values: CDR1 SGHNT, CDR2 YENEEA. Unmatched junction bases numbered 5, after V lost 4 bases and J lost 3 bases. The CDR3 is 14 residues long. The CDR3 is CASSSTGQDYGYTF. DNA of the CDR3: TGTGCCAGCAGCTCCACCGGACAGGACTATGGCTACACCTTC.

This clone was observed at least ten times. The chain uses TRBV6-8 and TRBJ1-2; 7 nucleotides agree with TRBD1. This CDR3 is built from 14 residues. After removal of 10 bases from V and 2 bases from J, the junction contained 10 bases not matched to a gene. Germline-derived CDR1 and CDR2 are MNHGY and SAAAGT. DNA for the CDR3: TGTGCCACGGGGGCCGGGACAGAGAACTATGGCTACACCTTC. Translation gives CATGAGTENYGYTF.